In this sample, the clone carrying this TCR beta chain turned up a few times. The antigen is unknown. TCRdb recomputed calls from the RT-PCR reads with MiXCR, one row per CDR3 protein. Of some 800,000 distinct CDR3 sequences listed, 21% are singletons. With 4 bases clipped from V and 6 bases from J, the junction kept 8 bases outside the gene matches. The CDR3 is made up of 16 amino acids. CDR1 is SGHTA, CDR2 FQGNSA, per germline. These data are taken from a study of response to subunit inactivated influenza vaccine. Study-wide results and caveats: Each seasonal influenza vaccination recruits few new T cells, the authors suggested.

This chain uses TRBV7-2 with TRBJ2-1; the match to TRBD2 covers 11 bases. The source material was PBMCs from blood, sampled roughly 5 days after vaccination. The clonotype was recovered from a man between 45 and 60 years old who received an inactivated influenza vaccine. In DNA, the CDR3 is TGTGCCAGCAGCTCCCGCCCTAGCGGGAGGATCAATGAGCAGTTCTTC. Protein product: CASSSRPSGRINEQFF.